The 18 T cell receptor beta chains presented below share a single source sample, sequenced in a study of T cell responses to AZD1222 COVID-19 vaccine. Sequencing was performed with immunoSEQ multiplex PCR; in TCRdb, only in-frame clones are kept and a portion is missing. The sample has 100,000 to 140,000 clones, approximately 88% seen once. The sequenced sample was peripheral blood, obtained on day 0 of AZD1222 vaccination. The receptors derive from an adult in good health.

The chain uses TRBV19 and TRBJ1-4; D is possibly TRBD1 (6 bases). Trimming took off 9 bases at V and 3 bases at J, with 11 bases between the two ends. Germline CDR1 is LNHDA and CDR2 is SQIVND (reference sequence). This CDR3 region has 13 residues. CDR3 bases: TGTGCCAGCTCGGACAGTTCTAATGAAAAACTGTTTTTT. It specifies CASSDSSNEKLFF. The entire variable domain, with the rest obtained from reference TRBV19 and TRBJ1-4, is as follows: DGGITQSPKYLFRKEGQNVTLSCEQNLNHDAMYWYRQDPGQGLRLIYYSQIVNDFQKGDIAEGYSVSREKKESFPLTVTSAQKNPTAFYLCASSDSSNEKLFFGSGTQLSVL.

The rearrangement uses TRBV28 and TRBJ1-1; 8 bases match TRBD1. Trimming at V came to 5 bases and at J to 1 base, leaving 6 bases not matched to a gene. CDR1 is MDHEN and CDR2 is SYDVKM in the germline V gene. The CDR3 runs 15 residues. In nucleotides, the CDR3 is TGTGCCAGCAGTCCGGGGGGGACAGGGAACACTGAAGCTTTCTTT. Translation gives CASSPGGTGNTEAFF.

V usage is TRBV6-6 and J usage is TRBJ2-7, with D perhaps assigned TRBD1 or TRBD2 (6 bases each). The CDR3 length is 14 residues. CDR1 MNHNY and CDR2 SVGAGI come from the germline V gene (reference sequence). V lost 6 bases, J lost 4 bases, and 16 bases lay in between. CDR3 in amino acids: CASRPAGGGYEQYF. The CDR3 DNA reads TGTGCCAGCAGACCCGCCGGGGGCGGGTACGAGCAGTACTTC.

The rearrangement joins TRBV12-3 or TRBV12-4 to TRBJ1-1, with D uncertain. The V and J ends lost 5 bases and 7 bases respectively, with 8 bases between them. The CDR3 has 11 amino acids. The CDR3: CASSLSREAFF. For the CDR3, the DNA is TGTGCCAGCAGTCTAAGCCGTGAAGCTTTCTTT.

This rearrangement joins TRBV28 to TRBJ1-5, with a tentative D call TRBD1 (6 bases). Trimming removed 3 bases from V and 4 bases from J, with 16 bases in between. From germline, CDR1 is MDHEN and CDR2 SYDVKM. The CDR3 totals 16 residues. CDR3 sequence reads: CASSLVSGESNQPQHF. The DNA of the CDR3 is TGTGCCAGCAGTTTGGTTTCAGGGGAAAGTAATCAGCCCCAGCATTTT.

The V and J genes are TRBV6-1 and TRBJ2-7; 10 bases map to TRBD2. V shed 2 bases and J 3 bases; nucleotides not matched to a gene: 4. Germline CDR1 and CDR2: MNHNS and SASEGT. The CDR3 runs 15 residues. CDR3 sequence (DNA): TGTGCCAGCAGTGAACTCGCTAGCGGGAGCTACGAGCAGTACTTC. Translated, it gives CASSELASGSYEQYF.

This sequence joins TRBV27 and TRBJ2-1; 9 nucleotides align to TRBD2. Germline V gives CDR1 MNHEY, CDR2 SMNVEV (reference sequence). The trim removed 3 bases at V and 0 bases at J, leaving 3 bases unmatched. The CDR3 consists of 16 residues. The CDR3 reads CASSFGGRASYNEQFF. The CDR3 DNA reads as TGTGCCAGCAGTTTTGGCGGGAGGGCCTCCTACAATGAGCAGTTCTTC.

The chain links TRBV10-1 to TRBJ1-2; possibly TRBD1 for D (5 bases). This CDR3 spans 16 amino acids. Germline V CDR1 and CDR2: WNHNN, SYGVQD (reference sequence). The V end lost 0 bases, the J end lost 2 bases, and 13 bases lay between the germline ends. CDR3 in DNA: TGCGCCAGCAGTGAGTCGACGGGACGGAGGAACTATGGCTACACCTTC. Protein: CASSESTGRRNYGYTF.

The V call is TRBV12-5, the J call TRBJ2-1; 8 positions agree with TRBD2. This CDR3 is 17 amino acids long. Germline CDR1 and CDR2: LGHNT and FRNRAP. Trimming removed 4 bases from V and 8 bases from J; junction bases left unmatched: 16. The CDR3 region is CASGSNSEREWSDEQFF. The DNA of the CDR3 is TGTGCTAGTGGTTCTAACTCAGAGCGGGAGTGGAGCGATGAGCAGTTCTTC.

The chain is built from TRBV5-1 and TRBJ1-1, with a weak D call TRBD1 (6 bases). The CDR3 contains 17 residues. Trimming stripped 2 bases from V and 0 bases from J, with 17 bases between. Germline V gives CDR1 SGHRS, CDR2 YFSETQ. The CDR3 is CASSFNRERGMNTEAFF. Written as DNA, the CDR3 is TGCGCCAGCAGCTTCAATCGAGAGAGGGGGATGAACACTGAAGCTTTCTTT.

This clone has only one observation. The J gene is TRBJ1-6, the V gene TRBV7-3; D is uncertain. Deletions cut 5 bases from V and 6 bases from J, with 11 bases between. CDR3 length: 14 amino acids. Germline CDR1 SGHTA, CDR2 FQGTGA. The CDR3 DNA sequence: TGTGCCAGCAGCCCAGGAGGATCTAATTCACCCCTCCACTTT. This sequence encodes CASSPGGSNSPLHF.

The chain is built from TRBV28 and TRBJ2-7, with 10 bases aligning to TRBD1. Looked up from germline, CDR1 is MDHEN and CDR2 is SYDVKM. The CDR3 covers 14 residues. V lost 6 bases and J lost 2; bases outside the gene matches: 4. The CDR3 sequence: CASSVGTGAYEQYF. In DNA, the CDR3 is TGTGCCAGCAGCGTCGGGACAGGGGCCTACGAGCAGTACTTC.

This chain links TRBV3-1 (or the pseudogene TRBV3-2) with TRBJ2-1; D might be TRBD2 (5 bases). The CDR3 loop spans 14 amino acids. Trimming removed 2 bases from V and 5 bases from J, with 10 bases in between. Germline CDR1 and CDR2: LGHDT and YNNKEL (reference sequence). This CDR3 is CASSQRGSNNEQFF. As DNA, the CDR3 is TGTGCCAGCAGCCAAAGAGGGAGCAACAATGAGCAGTTCTTC.

The CDR3 sequence is CASSYSGTGDSPLHF. The CDR3 bases are TGTGCCAGCAGTTACTCCGGGACAGGGGATTCACCCCTCCACTTT. The V call is TRBV6-5, the J call TRBJ1-6, with 10 bases matching TRBD1. CDR3 length equals 15 residues. Germline assignment: CDR1 MNHEY and CDR2 SVGAGI. Germline trimming cut 0 bases from V and 8 bases from J; bases unmatched to any gene: 1.

The chain has TRBV5-1 and TRBJ1-1, with 11 positions matching TRBD1. The V gene's germline CDR1 is SGHRS and CDR2 YFSETQ. V gave up 0 bases and J gave up 5 bases; unmatched junction bases: 3. This CDR3 contains 15 residues. The CDR3 here is CASSLVGTGGTEAFF. Here the CDR3 DNA reads TGCGCCAGCAGCTTGGTAGGGACAGGGGGGACTGAAGCTTTCTTT.

V usage is TRBV28 and J usage is TRBJ2-7; TRBD1 might be the D (5 bases). Trimming took off 3 bases at V and 2 bases at J, with 14 bases between the two ends. This CDR3 comprises 15 residues. Germline CDR1 MDHEN, CDR2 SYDVKM. DNA of the CDR3: TGTGCCAGCAGTTTGGGGCAGGTCATCGCCTACGAGCAGTACTTC. Translation gives CASSLGQVIAYEQYF.

The V gene is TRBV6-5, the J gene TRBJ1-1, with D perhaps TRBD1 (6 bases). This CDR3 region has 13 residues. V lost 6 bases to trimming and J lost 0 bases, with 8 bases between them. Per germline, CDR1 MNHEY and CDR2 SVGAGI. CDR3 residues: CASRGQLNTEAFF. DNA of the CDR3: TGTGCCAGCAGAGGACAGTTGAACACTGAAGCTTTCTTT.

The chain combines TRBV7-2 with TRBJ2-2; D remains ambiguous. The CDR3 runs 15 residues. Trimming left V 5 bases short and J 4 bases short, with 14 bases between. Germline V CDR1 and CDR2: SGHTA, FQGNSA. In nucleotides, the CDR3 is TGTGCCAGCAGCCAAAGTCCCAGTTCCACCGGGGAGCTGTTTTTT. It encodes CASSQSPSSTGELFF.